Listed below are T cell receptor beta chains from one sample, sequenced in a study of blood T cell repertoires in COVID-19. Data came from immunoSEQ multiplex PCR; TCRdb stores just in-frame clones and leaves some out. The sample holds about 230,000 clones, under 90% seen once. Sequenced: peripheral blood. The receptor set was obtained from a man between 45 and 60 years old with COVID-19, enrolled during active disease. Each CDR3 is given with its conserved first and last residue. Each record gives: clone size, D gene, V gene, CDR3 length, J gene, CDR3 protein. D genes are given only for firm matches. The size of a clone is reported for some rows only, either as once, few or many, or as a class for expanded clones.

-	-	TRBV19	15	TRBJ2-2	CASSIGRQNTGELFF
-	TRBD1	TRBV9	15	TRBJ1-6	CASSSRDSYNSPLHF
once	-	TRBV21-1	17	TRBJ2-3	CASSSHPTSGYTDTQYF
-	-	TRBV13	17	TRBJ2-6	CASSLVRAHSGANVLTF
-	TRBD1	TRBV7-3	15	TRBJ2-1	CASSSAGQGYNEQFF
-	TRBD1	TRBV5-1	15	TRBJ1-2	CASSLHMGQGAGYTF
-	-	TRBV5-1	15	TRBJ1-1	CASSLEGVKDTEAFF
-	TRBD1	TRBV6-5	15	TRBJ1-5	CASSPGQGIGQPQHF
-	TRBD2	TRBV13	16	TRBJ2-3	CASSSGLAGRTDTQYF
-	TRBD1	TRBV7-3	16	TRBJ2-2	CASSLRTGRDTGELFF
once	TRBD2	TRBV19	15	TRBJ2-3	CASSIGGGVGDTQYF
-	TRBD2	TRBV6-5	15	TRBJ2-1	CASGGTSGSRNEQFF
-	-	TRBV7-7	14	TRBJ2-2	CASSPRGGTGELFF
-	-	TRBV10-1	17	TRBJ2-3	CASSEAKSGIGTDTQYF
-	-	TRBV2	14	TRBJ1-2	CASRPGGARYGYTF
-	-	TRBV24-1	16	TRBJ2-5	CATSGQGPGLEETQYF
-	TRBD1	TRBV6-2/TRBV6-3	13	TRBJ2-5	CASSWGTVETQYF
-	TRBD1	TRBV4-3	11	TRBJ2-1	CASSQGTGYFF
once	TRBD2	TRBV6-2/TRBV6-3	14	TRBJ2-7	CASSASGGAYEQYF
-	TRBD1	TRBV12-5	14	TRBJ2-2	CASGIGQGAGELFF
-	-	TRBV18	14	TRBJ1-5	CASSTVYSNQPQHF
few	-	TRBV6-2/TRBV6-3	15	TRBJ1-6	CASSYSGQGGSPLHF
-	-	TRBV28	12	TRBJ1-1	CASSSATTEAFF
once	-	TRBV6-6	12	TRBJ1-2	CASTKSGSGYTF
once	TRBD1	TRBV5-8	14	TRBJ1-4	CASSSTGKNEKLFF
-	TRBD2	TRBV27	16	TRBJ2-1	CASSTAGTRSYNEQFF
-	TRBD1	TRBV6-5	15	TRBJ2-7	CASRTGTGARDEQYF
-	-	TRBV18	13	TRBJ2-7	CASSPGLGNEQYF
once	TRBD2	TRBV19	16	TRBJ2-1	CASSMGLAGKGNEQFF
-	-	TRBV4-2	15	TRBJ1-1	CASSPERGINTEAFF
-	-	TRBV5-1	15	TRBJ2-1	CASSLEAGSYNEQFF
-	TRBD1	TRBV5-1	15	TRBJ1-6	CASSLGLTGNSPLHF
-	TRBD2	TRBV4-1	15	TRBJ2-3	CASSLSSGGADTQYF
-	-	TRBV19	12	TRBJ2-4	CASSTASDTQYF
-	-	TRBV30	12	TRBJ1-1	CACVIHYTEAFF
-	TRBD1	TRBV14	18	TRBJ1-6	CASSGDSGDSSYNSPLHF
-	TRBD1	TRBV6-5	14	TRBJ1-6	CASGPTGGHRPLHF
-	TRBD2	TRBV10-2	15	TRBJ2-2	CASSVAGGGTGELFF
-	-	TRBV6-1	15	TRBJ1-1	CASSPRDTGNTEAFF
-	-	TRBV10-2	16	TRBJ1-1	CASSEPAGELNTEAFF
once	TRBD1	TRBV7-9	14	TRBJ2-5	CASSLTGQGQTQYF
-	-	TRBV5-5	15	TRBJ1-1	CASSLAGGANTEAFF
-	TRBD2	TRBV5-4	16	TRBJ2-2	CASSPGTSGGTGELFF
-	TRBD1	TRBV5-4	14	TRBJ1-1	CASSGGTENTEAFF
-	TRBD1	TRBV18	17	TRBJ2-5	CASSPRGTAGEQETQYF
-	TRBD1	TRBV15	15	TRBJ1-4	CATSRAQGVGEKLFF
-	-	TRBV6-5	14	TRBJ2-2	CASARDINTGELFF
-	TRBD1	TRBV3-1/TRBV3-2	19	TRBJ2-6	CASSQAAGQGAPGANVLTF
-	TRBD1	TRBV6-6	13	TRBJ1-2	CASSSGTARGYTF
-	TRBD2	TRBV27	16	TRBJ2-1	CASSFSWSSGRVQQFF
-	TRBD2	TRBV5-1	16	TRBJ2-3	CASSPGLAGPTDTQYF
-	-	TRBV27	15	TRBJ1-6	CASSLRGQVNSPLHF
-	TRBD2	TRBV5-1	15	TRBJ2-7	CASRSAGGPPYEQYF
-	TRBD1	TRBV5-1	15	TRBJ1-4	CASSPGTGQNEKLFF
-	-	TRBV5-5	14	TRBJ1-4	CASSLGGSNEKLFF
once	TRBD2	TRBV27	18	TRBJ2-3	CASSSGLAGDPSTDTQYF
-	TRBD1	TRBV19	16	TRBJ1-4	CASRDDRGATNEKLFF